The 11 T cell receptor beta chains below come from one sample, sequenced in a study of T cells in Graves' hyperthyroidism and ophthalmopathy. TCR beta CDR3 sequences were amplified from RNA transcripts. HTBI primers were used for first-round RT-PCR of the TCR CDR3. TCRdb ran MiXCR on the multiplex PCR reads and lists one entry per CDR3 protein. This table has hundreds of thousands of distinct CDR3 sequences, approximately 15% appearing once. Sequenced: blood. The receptor source for this set is a woman in her thirties or forties with Graves' ophthalmopathy.

A few counts support this clonotype. The chain is built from TRBV3-1 and TRBJ2-3, with TRBD2 identical over 9 bases. The CDR3 contains 20 residues. CDR1 is LGHDT and CDR2 is YNNKEL in the germline V gene (reference sequence). Losses at the gene ends were 0 bases for V and 4 bases for J; bases not matched to a gene: 17. The CDR3 nucleotides are TGTGCCAGCAGCCAAGAAAGGGGCGGACTAGCGCAGAGGGGATCAGATACGCAGTATTTT. As protein: CASSQERGGLAQRGSDTQYF.

This clonotype was counted a few times. This rearrangement joins TRBV7-2 to TRBJ1-4; D uncertain. Deletions cut 5 bases from V and 7 bases from J, with 11 bases between. Germline V gene sequence: CDR1 SGHTA, CDR2 FQGNSA. The CDR3 covers 13 residues. CDR3 sequence (DNA): TGTGCCAGCAGCCCCTCGGGTGGTGAAAAACTGTTTTTT. The encoded protein is CASSPSGGEKLFF.

The table lists this clonotype with many counts. This chain links TRBV2 with TRBJ1-1; D gene uncertain. Germline V gives CDR1 SNHLY, CDR2 FYNNEI. Trimming shortened V by 4 bases and J by 0 bases, and 9 bases separated the two germline ends. This CDR3 is 14 amino acids long. CDR3 residues: CASSAFAMNTEAFF. The CDR3 nucleotides read TGTGCCAGCAGTGCATTTGCCATGAACACTGAAGCTTTCTTT.

Remarks on this clonotype: This may stem from a read error, because a much larger clone lies one nucleotide away. The chain joins TRBV7-6 to TRBJ2-6; tentative D call: TRBD1 (6 bases). Germline loops: CDR1 SGHVS, CDR2 FNYEAQ. The CDR3 runs to 19 residues. The CDR3 DNA sequence: TGTGCCAGCAGCTTAGCGGGGCAGGGGCATTTTTCTGGGGCCAGCGTCCTGACTTTC. Translating gives CASSLAGQGHFSGASVLTF.

The gene calls are TRBV3-1 and TRBJ1-3; tentatively, D is TRBD1 (5 bases). The germline V and J ends were trimmed by 3 bases and 2 bases, with 8 bases remaining between them. The germline CDR1 and CDR2 sequences are LGHDT and YNNKEL (reference sequence). There are 14 residues in the CDR3. This CDR3 reads CASSQRGTGNTIYF. In nucleotides, the CDR3 is TGTGCCAGCAGCCAGAGGGGTACTGGAAACACCATATATTTT.

The CDR3, as DNA: TGTGCCAGCAGTACAGTCAGCGGGAGAGCTAAAAACATTCAGTACTTC. Translated, it gives CASSTVSGRAKNIQYF. This sequence joins TRBV6-1 and TRBJ2-4, with TRBD2 matching over 8 bases. The J segment lost 4 bases and the V segment lost 5 bases, leaving 10 bases of the junction unmatched. This CDR3 spans 16 amino acids. Germline assignment: CDR1 MNHNS and CDR2 SASEGT.

This clonotype was observed a few times. V usage is TRBV12-3 or TRBV12-4 and J usage is TRBJ2-4; D perhaps matches TRBD2 (5 bases). The CDR3 is 13 amino acids. Deletions cut 6 bases from V and 6 bases from J, with 12 bases between. This CDR3 reads CASSPLLGNIQYF. CDR3 bases: TGTGCCAGCAGCCCTCTACTAGGAAACATTCAGTACTTC.

This chain connects TRBV6-2 or TRBV6-3 to TRBJ2-1, with no clear D. V was pared by 5 bases and J by 0 bases, with 11 bases between. CDR1 MNHEY and CDR2 SVGEGT come from the germline V gene. The CDR3 loop spans 15 amino acids. The CDR3 protein is CASSHTTGSYNEQFF. CDR3 nucleotides: TGTGCCAGCAGTCATACTACGGGCTCCTACAATGAGCAGTTCTTC.

A note on this clonotype: A much more abundant neighbour one base away suggests this may be a read error. V gene TRBV3-1 combines with J gene TRBJ2-1; D not certain. Germline CDR1 and CDR2: LGHDT and YNNKEL (reference sequence). The CDR3 extends over 12 amino acids. CDR3 in DNA: TGTACCAGCAGCCAAGGTGTCCATGAGCAGTTCTTC. This sequence encodes CTSSQGVHEQFF.

A word on this clonotype: Possible read error: a much larger clone is one base away. This chain uses TRBV12-3 or TRBV12-4 with TRBJ2-4; 7 bases are shared with TRBD1. This CDR3 has 13 residues. V shed 6 bases and J 9 bases; nucleotides not matched to a gene: 8. CDR3 nucleotides: TGTGCCAGCAGGAGAGAGGGGGCGCCCATTCAGTACTTC. This encodes CASRREGAPIQYF.

This clonotype was observed many times. The rearrangement links TRBV28 to TRBJ2-5; TRBD2 matches 9 bases. This CDR3 comprises 14 residues. Trimming at V came to 5 bases and at J to 9 bases, leaving 10 bases not matched to a gene. The germline V gene encodes CDR1 MDHEN and CDR2 SYDVKM. CDR3 protein: CASSDSGLASSQYF. The CDR3 bases are TGTGCCAGCAGTGACTCGGGACTAGCATCTTCCCAGTACTTC.